This T cell receptor beta chain is from a study of T cells after yellow fever vaccination. TCRdb re-called the 5' RACE reads through MiXCR, storing one row per CDR3 protein. The repertoire holds some 120,000 distinct CDR3 sequences, 8.4% seen once, with approximately 24% in the top ten. The CDR3 has 17 residues. Germline V lookup: CDR1 SGHRS, CDR2 YFSETQ. The ends lost 0 bases at V and 4 bases at J; junction bases unmatched: 13. This clonotype was seen many times. The chain recombines TRBV5-1 with TRBJ2-7; 7 bases agree with TRBD2. Sequenced material: CD8+ T cells sorted from PBMCs, taken 45 days after the yellow fever booster vaccination. This clonotype was obtained from a man younger than 45 who received the YFV17D yellow fever vaccine. The DNA of the CDR3 is TGCGCCAGCAGCTTGGAGGCTAGCGGAACTTCAAGGTACGAGCAGTACTTC. Its protein product is CASSLEASGTSRYEQYF.